Shown below are 25 T cell receptor beta chains from a single sample sequenced in a study of shared clonotypes between healthy human individuals. Repertoires were generated with immunoSEQ multiplex PCR, while TCRdb's copy carries only in-frame clones and drops some. This sample has 2 million to 2.5 million clones, with roughly 95% found just once. The sample taken for sequencing was naive CD4+ T cells sorted from blood. Subset specified: CD45RA+ positively selected. The source is a man between 18 and 35 years old in good health.

A remark on this clone: Different DNA sequences within this sample yield the same CDR3. V and J are TRBV11-2 and TRBJ1-1; D is undetermined. Deletions cut 3 bases from V and 1 base from J, with 6 bases between. Germline CDR1 reads SGHAT; CDR2 reads FQNNGV. The CDR3 loop spans 13 amino acids. As DNA, the CDR3 is TGTGCCAGCAGCTTTAGGGAGAACACTGAAGCTTTCTTT. Translating it yields CASSFRENTEAFF.

The genes are TRBV6-7 and TRBJ2-1; 9 bases line up with TRBD2. TRBV6-7 is an ORF for which the function is uncertain. The V segment lost 11 bases and the J segment 8 bases; nucleotides outside the gene matches: 22. This CDR3 contains 17 residues. CDR3 loop: CAGPTKREEGGSHEQFF. The CDR3 nucleotides are TGTGCCGGACCCACTAAGCGGGAGGAGGGAGGCAGCCATGAGCAGTTCTTC.

The J gene is TRBJ1-6, the V gene TRBV5-6, with D maybe TRBD1 (5 bases). The CDR3 extends over 17 amino acids. Trimming cost V 3 bases and J 4 bases, with 17 bases left between them. The germline V gene encodes CDR1 SGHDT and CDR2 YYEEEE. The CDR3 DNA reads TGTGCCAGCAGCTCTGGCGGGGCAGGGCGGTATAATTCACCCCTCCACTTT. Its protein is CASSSGGAGRYNSPLHF.

On this clone itself: Other DNA sequences within the sample encode an identical CDR3. V usage is TRBV2 and J usage is TRBJ2-2; possible D gene TRBD2, 5 bases. The germline V gene has CDR1 SNHLY and CDR2 FYNNEI. The CDR3 contains 14 residues. V lost 6 bases, J lost 2 bases, and 10 bases lay in between. The CDR3 loop is CASRPGRNTGELFF. The CDR3 region has the DNA TGTGCCAGCAGGCCGGGGAGAAACACCGGGGAGCTGTTTTTT. Supplemented by reference TRBV2 and TRBJ2-2, the full variable domain reads EPEVTQTPSHQVTQMGQEVILRCVPISNHLYFYWYRQILGQKVEFLVSFYNNEISEKSEIFDDQFSVERPDGSNFTLKIRSTKLEDSAMYFCASRPGRNTGELFFGEGSRLTVL.

The CDR3 bases are TGTGCCTGGAGTGGAATCGCCGGGAACTATGGCTACACCTTC. This encodes CAWSGIAGNYGYTF. The genes are TRBV30 and TRBJ1-2, with unresolved D. Germline V gene sequence: CDR1 GTSNPN, CDR2 SVGIG (reference sequence). The V end was cut by 1 base, the J end by 2 bases, with 11 bases between. CDR3 length: 14 amino acids.

DNA for the CDR3: TGTGCCAGTAAACTACAGGGGGGGAATTCACCCCTCCACTTT. It translates to CASKLQGGNSPLHF. The chain couples TRBV19 to TRBJ1-6, with 8 bases that match TRBD1. The CDR3 length is 14 residues. J lost 7 bases, V lost 7 bases, and 6 bases had no gene match. The V gene's germline CDR1 is LNHDA and CDR2 SQIVND (reference sequence).

To note about this clone: Other DNA sequences from this sample encode an identical CDR3 as well. The genes are TRBV4-3 and TRBJ2-5; a weak D match, TRBD2 (6 bases). V was trimmed by 0 bases and J by 1 base, leaving 9 bases between them. Per the germline V gene, CDR1 is LGHNA and CDR2 is YSLEER. The CDR3 is made up of 15 amino acids. The CDR3 sequence: CASSQDGTPQETQYF. DNA for the CDR3: TGCGCCAGCAGCCAAGACGGGACTCCCCAAGAGACCCAGTACTTC.

The V and J genes are TRBV7-2 and TRBJ1-6; D uncertain. The CDR3 spans 13 residues. Trimming took off 3 bases at V and 7 bases at J, with 7 bases between the two ends. The germline V gene has CDR1 SGHTA and CDR2 FQGNSA. Written as DNA, the CDR3 is TGTGCCAGCAGCTTTCGGAGAAATTCACCCCTCCACTTT. Protein product: CASSFRRNSPLHF.

This rearrangement joins TRBV9 to TRBJ2-5, with 8 bases matching TRBD1. CDR1 is SGDLS, CDR2 YYNGEE, per germline. This CDR3 region has 15 residues. V shed 1 base and J 2 bases; nucleotides not matched to a gene: 4. The CDR3 region is CASSVMTGAQETQYF. Here the CDR3 DNA reads TGTGCCAGCAGCGTAATGACAGGGGCTCAAGAGACCCAGTACTTC.

J is TRBJ1-2 and V is TRBV7-2; 7 nucleotides match TRBD1. The CDR3 totals 15 residues. Germline-derived CDR1 and CDR2 are SGHTA and FQGNSA. Trimming cost V 6 bases and J 2 bases; bases outside gene matches: 9. The CDR3 sequence is CASSSPSTGNYGYTF. The CDR3, as DNA: TGTGCCAGCAGTTCACCCTCGACAGGGAACTATGGCTACACCTTC.

The rearrangement links TRBV6-1 to TRBJ2-5; D call uncertain. CDR3 length: 14 residues. Trimming shortened V by 1 base and J by 4 bases, and 10 bases separated the two germline ends. Germline values: CDR1 MNHNS, CDR2 SASEGT. CDR3 DNA: TGTGCCAGCAGTGAAGTAGCCTGGGGAGAGACCCAGTACTTC. Translation gives CASSEVAWGETQYF.

The V gene is TRBV2, the J gene TRBJ2-5; D is tentatively TRBD1 or TRBD2 (5 bases each). The ends were cut back, 3 bases at V and 4 bases at J, with 9 bases in the middle. CDR1 and CDR2 from the germline V gene are SNHLY and FYNNEI. This CDR3 region has 13 residues. CDR3 in amino acids: CASSETGLETQYF. CDR3 nucleotide sequence: TGTGCCAGCAGTGAGACGGGGCTAGAGACCCAGTACTTC.

The chain links TRBV9 to TRBJ1-1, with 7 bases identical to TRBD1. The junction had 9 bases not matched to a gene; V was cut back by 6 bases and J by 1 base. The CDR3 length is 15 residues. Germline CDR1 is SGDLS and CDR2 is YYNGEE. CDR3 sequence reads: CASTPVQGSNTEAFF. DNA of the CDR3: TGTGCCAGCACCCCCGTACAGGGGTCGAACACTGAAGCTTTCTTT.

V gene TRBV29-1 combines with J gene TRBJ1-1; 7 nucleotides match TRBD1. CDR1 is SQVTM, CDR2 ANQGSEA, per germline. This CDR3 region has 11 residues. V gave up 7 bases and J gave up 5 bases; unmatched junction bases: 4. The CDR3 sequence is CSAWTGTEAFF. DNA of the CDR3: TGCAGCGCCTGGACAGGTACTGAAGCTTTCTTT.

The rearrangement joins TRBV5-8 to TRBJ1-1, with 9 nucleotides matching TRBD1. This CDR3 comprises 18 residues. V shed 0 bases, J shed 4 bases, and the junction held 13 bases outside the gene matches. CDR1 is SGHTS and CDR2 is YDEGEE in the germline V gene. The CDR3 nucleotides are TGTGCCAGCAGCTTGGTTATAGTCGGGGACAGGGCGGCCACTGAAGCTTTCTTT. This codes for CASSLVIVGDRAATEAFF.

This clone was seen a few times. This sample also contains other DNA sequences that code for the same CDR3. The chain has TRBV6-1 and TRBJ2-2; no firm D call. Germline lookup yields CDR1 MNHNS and CDR2 SASEGT. The CDR3 consists of 12 residues. The germline V and J ends were trimmed by 4 bases and 0 bases, with 0 bases remaining between them. CDR3 coding DNA: TGTGCCAGCAGTGCGAACACCGGGGAGCTGTTTTTT. Translated: CASSANTGELFF.

This clone was seen more than once but under ten times. Other nucleotide sequences in the sample specify the same CDR3. The rearrangement links TRBV7-2 to TRBJ1-6; 7 positions match TRBD1. Germline V gives CDR1 SGHTA, CDR2 FQGNSA. The CDR3 consists of 15 residues. Unmatched junction bases numbered 2, after V lost 1 base and J lost 5 bases. CDR3: CASSLEDRDNSPLHF. The CDR3 bases are TGTGCCAGCAGCTTAGAAGACAGGGATAATTCACCCCTCCACTTT.

The chain has TRBV9 and TRBJ2-1; D call uncertain. The V end was cut by 4 bases, the J end by 10 bases, with 15 bases between. The germline V gene encodes CDR1 SGDLS and CDR2 YYNGEE. This CDR3 has 13 residues. CDR3: CASSSSIAGEQFF. The DNA for the CDR3 is TGTGCCAGCAGCTCATCAATTGCCGGGGAGCAGTTCTTC.

This rearrangement joins TRBV2 to TRBJ1-4, with 7 bases identical to TRBD1. CDR1 is SNHLY and CDR2 is FYNNEI in the germline V gene. This CDR3 comprises 14 residues. V trimming: 7 bases; J trimming: 7 bases; junction bases outside the gene matches: 9. CDR3 sequence: CASTGDRVAEKLFF. The CDR3 nucleotides are TGTGCCAGCACCGGAGACAGGGTTGCTGAAAAACTGTTTTTT. The whole variable domain, remainder taken from reference TRBV2 and TRBJ1-4, is EPEVTQTPSHQVTQMGQEVILRCVPISNHLYFYWYRQILGQKVEFLVSFYNNEISEKSEIFDDQFSVERPDGSNFTLKIRSTKLEDSAMYFCASTGDRVAEKLFFGSGTQLSVL.

Only one count was recorded for this clone. V gene TRBV5-1 combines with J gene TRBJ1-1; maybe TRBD1 (5 bases). V was clipped by 2 bases and J by 2 bases, with 13 bases between them. Germline-derived CDR1 and CDR2 are SGHRS and YFSETQ. This CDR3 contains 15 residues. CDR3 nucleotides: TGCGCCAGCAGCTTAGCCATTCAGGGTAACACTGAAGCTTTCTTT. Translation: CASSLAIQGNTEAFF.

The chain carries TRBV11-2 and TRBJ2-3; D is ambiguous. The CDR3 is 15 residues long. Trimming took off 5 bases at V and 2 bases at J, with 14 bases between the two ends. Germline values: CDR1 SGHAT, CDR2 FQNNGV. Here the CDR3 reads CASSPSRASTDTQYF. Here the CDR3 DNA reads TGTGCCAGCAGCCCGAGTCGGGCTTCCACAGATACGCAGTATTTT.

The chain recombines TRBV5-1 with TRBJ2-4, with D perhaps matching TRBD1 (6 bases). The CDR3 runs to 19 residues. CDR1 is SGHRS, CDR2 YFSETQ, per germline. With 0 bases removed from V and 0 bases from J, the gap between germline ends came to 19 bases. CDR3 amino acids: CASSLEFGAGALAKNIQYF. The DNA of the CDR3 is TGCGCCAGCAGCTTGGAATTCGGCGCAGGGGCCCTAGCCAAAAACATTCAGTACTTC.

The chain recombines TRBV18 with TRBJ2-7; D uncertain. CDR3 length equals 16 residues. The V gene lost 0 bases and the J gene lost 0 bases, with 12 bases spanning the gap. Germline CDR1 reads KGHSH; CDR2 reads LQKENI. CDR3 amino acids: CASSPPRGDRSYEQYF. The CDR3 nucleotides read TGTGCCAGCTCACCACCGAGAGGCGATCGCTCCTACGAGCAGTACTTC. Combining the CDR3 with reference TRBV18 and TRBJ2-7 gives the whole variable domain NAGVMQNPRHLVRRRGQEARLRCSPMKGHSHVYWYRQLPEEGLKFMVYLQKENIIDESGMPKERFSAEFPKEGPSILRIQQVVRGDSAAYFCASSPPRGDRSYEQYFGPGTRLTVT.

The CDR3 reads CASSLTGGSDGYTF. CDR3 nucleotide sequence: TGCGCCAGCAGCCTGACGGGTGGGTCCGATGGCTACACCTTC. The chain has TRBV5-1 and TRBJ1-2; D uncertain. V was pared by 4 bases and J by 6 bases, with 16 bases between. Germline assignment: CDR1 SGHRS and CDR2 YFSETQ. CDR3 size: 14 residues.

This chain uses TRBV7-2 with TRBJ1-4; D unresolved. The CDR3 is 13 amino acids. Germline V gene data show CDR1 as SGHTA and CDR2 as FQGNSA. V was trimmed by 0 bases and J by 4 bases, leaving 3 bases between them. The DNA of the CDR3 is TGTGCCAGCAGCTTAGCACTTAATGAAAAACTGTTTTTT. Its protein product is CASSLALNEKLFF.